In its sample, the clone carrying this T cell receptor (beta chain) is medium-sized. The antigen remains undetermined. This entry belongs to a study of immune heterogeneity within non-small cell lung tumors. Multiplex PCR with 32 V and 13 J primers amplified TCR beta CDR3. Via MiXCR, TCRdb re-called the multiplex PCR reads, giving one row per CDR3 protein. The repertoire holds about 2,000 distinct CDR3 sequences, with approximately 25% as singletons. Deletions cut 2 bases from V and 0 bases from J, with 7 bases between. Germline V gene sequence: CDR1 SNHLY, CDR2 FYNNEI. This CDR3 is 14 amino acids long. Whole-study findings and limits: Within a patient, dominant CDR3 beta clonotypes were shared across sites, though different locations had unique frequent clones. The correlation between local T-cell clonality and local tumor mutational burden was positive, moderate in strength and statistically significant, with R approximately 0.34. Across individual patients, the high-frequency T-cell receptor beta clonotypes were largely distinct.

Bulk tumor genomic DNA (600 ng per sample) served as template. Several biopsies were collected from each primary tumor during surgery. They were spaced as far apart as possible within the tumor mass. Surgery that was curative in intent was performed on patients with untreated, newly diagnosed non-small cell lung cancer. Sample donors consisted of newly diagnosed non-small cell lung cancer patients who were undergoing surgery with curative intent. This sequence originates from a man aged 55 to 70 with non-small cell lung cancer. The specimen sequenced was lung tumor tissue. This chain uses TRBV2 with TRBJ2-5; D gene uncertain. The CDR3 loop is CASSESRNQETQYF. DNA of the CDR3: TGTGCCAGCAGTGAAAGCCGGAACCAAGAGACCCAGTACTTC. The variable domain in full, completed from reference TRBV2 and TRBJ2-5, reads EPEVTQTPSHQVTQMGQEVILRCVPISNHLYFYWYRQILGQKVEFLVSFYNNEISEKSEIFDDQFSVERPDGSNFTLKIRSTKLEDSAMYFCASSESRNQETQYFGPGTRLLVL.